This passage covers 5 T cell receptor beta chains from one sample sequenced in a study of T-cell reconstitution after alpha-beta-depleted transplantation in children. TCRbeta library construction was performed incorporating unique molecular identifiers. TCRdb reanalysed the PCR reads using MiXCR and keeps one entry per CDR3 protein. The table records a few hundred thousand distinct CDR3 sequences, about 9.4% of them present only once. The sample in question was PBMCs from the stem cell graft donor, obtained from the stem cell graft. These receptors were obtained from a human donor who donated a stem cell graft to a child with acute lymphoblastic leukemia.

J is TRBJ2-1 and V is TRBV4-2; the match to TRBD2 covers 9 bases. V lost 1 base and J lost 3; bases outside the gene matches: 4. This CDR3 is 16 amino acids long. In germline, CDR1 is LGHNA, CDR2 YNFKEQ. CDR3 in amino acids: CASSQVWTSDYNEQFF. The CDR3 region has the DNA TGTGCCAGCAGCCAAGTGTGGACTAGCGACTACAATGAGCAGTTCTTC.

CDR3: CATSRDKLVRTGELFF. In DNA, the CDR3 is TGTGCCACCAGCAGAGATAAACTAGTTCGCACCGGGGAGCTGTTTTTT. The rearrangement links TRBV15 to TRBJ2-2; a possible D gene is TRBD2 (5 bases). V shed 0 bases and J shed 4 bases, with 12 bases lying between them. Germline V gene lookup returns CDR1 LNHNV and CDR2 YYDKDF (reference sequence). The CDR3 loop spans 16 amino acids.

The V and J genes are TRBV10-3 and TRBJ2-2; possible D gene TRBD1, 6 bases. There are 14 residues in the CDR3. V gave up 8 bases and J gave up 4 bases, with 14 bases separating them. Germline CDR1 ENHRY, CDR2 SYGVKD. The CDR3 DNA is TGTGCCATCTCCGGACAGACGGGCACCGGGGAGCTGTTTTTT. This gives the protein CAISGQTGTGELFF.

The table lists this clonotype with a few counts. V is TRBV5-1 and J is TRBJ2-3, with 11 bases identical to TRBD1. In germline, CDR1 is SGHRS, CDR2 YFSETQ. The CDR3 runs 15 residues. V shed 3 bases, J shed 3 bases, and the junction held 3 bases outside the gene matches. The chain's CDR3 is CASSWGQGETDTQYF. The CDR3 DNA sequence: TGCGCCAGCAGCTGGGGACAGGGGGAAACAGATACGCAGTATTTT.

There are a few counts of this clonotype. The junction departs from germline at one end; a sequencing error may be responsible. The V and J genes are TRBV12-3 or TRBV12-4 and TRBJ2-4; 8 bases map to TRBD2. This CDR3 is built from 15 residues. The CDR3 is CAISFSGVAKNIQYF. CDR3 nucleotide sequence: TGTGCCATCAGTTTTAGCGGGGTAGCCAAAAACATTCAGTACTTC.